The 22 T cell receptor beta chains reported below all come from one sample, sequenced in a study of blood T cell repertoires in COVID-19. Libraries were prepared by immunoSEQ multiplex PCR; TCRdb keeps only in-frame clonotypes and omits some of them. The top ten hold approximately 10% of the sample, which has 150,000 to 200,000 clones, about 83% seen once. Sample: peripheral blood. These receptors all come from a woman in her seventies with COVID-19, enrolled during active disease.

The V gene is TRBV5-1, the J gene TRBJ2-2; D may be TRBD2 (6 bases). Germline V gene lookup returns CDR1 SGHRS and CDR2 YFSETQ. Trimming left V 0 bases short and J 3 bases short, with 9 bases between. This CDR3 is 15 amino acids long. The CDR3 bases are TGCGCCAGCAGCTTGGGGGCGGGGTACACCGGGGAGCTGTTTTTT. Amino acids: CASSLGAGYTGELFF. The variable domain in full, with the rest retrieved from reference TRBV5-1 and TRBJ2-2, is KAGVTQTPRYLIKTRGQQVTLSCSPISGHRSVSWYQQTPGQGLQFLFEYFSETQRNKGNFPGRFSGRQFSNSRSEMNVSTLELGDSALYLCASSLGAGYTGELFFGEGSRLTVL.

This rearrangement joins TRBV7-8 to TRBJ2-6; D ambiguous. The CDR3 totals 14 residues. Germline V gives CDR1 SGHVS, CDR2 FQNEAQ. Trimming took 5 bases from V and 2 from J, leaving 7 bases between them. In nucleotides, the CDR3 is TGTGCCAGCAGCCCACTGACTGGGGCCAACGTCCTGACTTTC. This codes for CASSPLTGANVLTF.

V and J are TRBV7-8 and TRBJ1-2; the D gene is possibly TRBD1 (5 bases). The V gene lost 5 bases and the J gene lost 4 bases, with 11 bases spanning the gap. Germline-derived CDR1 and CDR2 are SGHVS and FQNEAQ. The CDR3 totals 13 residues. CDR3 nucleotides: TGTGCCAGCAGCCGGACAAGCCGCTATGGCTACACCTTC. This codes for CASSRTSRYGYTF.

The chain has TRBV11-3 and TRBJ1-5, with TRBD1 as a possible D gene (5 bases). Trimming stripped 0 bases from V and 1 base from J, with 16 bases between. Germline CDR1 SGHNT, CDR2 YENEEA. The CDR3 extends over 18 amino acids. DNA of the CDR3: TGTGCCAGCAGCTTAGATCCAGGGTTCGTCCAGAGCAATCAGCCCCAGCATTTT. It yields the protein CASSLDPGFVQSNQPQHF. Variable domain in full (rest from reference TRBV11-3 and TRBJ1-5): EAGVVQSPRYKIIEKKQPVAFWCNPISGHNTLYWYLQNLGQGPELLIRYENEEAVDDSQLPKDRFSAERLKGVDSTLKIQPAELGDSAVYLCASSLDPGFVQSNQPQHFGDGTRLSIL.

The rearrangement joins TRBV7-3 to TRBJ2-7, with 10 bases identical to TRBD2. Germline loops: CDR1 SGHTA, CDR2 FQGTGA. The CDR3 has 15 amino acids. J was trimmed by 6 bases and V by 3 bases; bases with no gene match: 8. The CDR3: CASSLGASGGGEQYF. The CDR3 DNA follows: TGTGCCAGCAGCTTGGGGGCTAGCGGGGGTGGCGAGCAGTACTTC.

The genes are TRBV6-1 and TRBJ2-1; D call uncertain. The CDR3 contains 16 residues. The V end was cut by 1 base, the J end by 1 base, with 11 bases between. Germline V CDR1 and CDR2: MNHNS, SASEGT. The DNA of the CDR3 is TGTGCCAGCAGTGAAGTCCGGCAGACTTCCTACAATGAGCAGTTCTTC. It yields the protein CASSEVRQTSYNEQFF.

CDR3 residues: CAWSLPNSPLHF. Here the CDR3 DNA reads TGTGCCTGGAGTCTCCCGAATTCACCCCTCCACTTT. This chain joins TRBV30 and TRBJ1-6; D not resolved. Trimming took 2 bases from V and 7 from J, leaving 6 bases between them. CDR3 length: 12 residues. Germline V gene sequence: CDR1 GTSNPN, CDR2 SVGIG (reference sequence).

The chain joins TRBV9 to TRBJ2-5; 10 nucleotides line up with TRBD1. The CDR3 contains 16 residues. Germline CDR1 reads SGDLS; CDR2 reads YYNGEE. V dropped 0 bases and J dropped 5; count of bases not matched to a gene: 7. CDR3 nucleotides: TGTGCCAGCAGCGTAGCCCAGACAGGGGGCATGGAGACCCAGTACTTC. This encodes CASSVAQTGGMETQYF.

This clone was seen a single time. V and J are TRBV28 and TRBJ2-3, with D tentatively TRBD1 (6 bases). Trimming took 5 bases from V and 5 from J, leaving 17 bases between them. The germline gives CDR1 MDHEN, CDR2 SYDVKM. CDR3 length: 15 amino acids. The CDR3 reads CASSGGGQGKDTQYF. Written as DNA, the CDR3 is TGTGCCAGCAGTGGGGGCGGGCAGGGGAAAGATACGCAGTATTTT. The variable domain in full, completed from reference TRBV28 and TRBJ2-3, reads DVKVTQSSRYLVKRTGEKVFLECVQDMDHENMFWYRQDPGLGLRLIYFSYDVKMKEKGDIPEGYSVSREKKERFSLILESASTNQTSMYLCASSGGGQGKDTQYFGPGTRLTVL.

The chain carries TRBV2 and TRBJ1-4; the D is unclear. The germline V and J ends were trimmed by 6 bases and 8 bases, with 22 bases remaining between them. CDR3 length equals 16 residues. Germline V CDR1 and CDR2: SNHLY, FYNNEI. The CDR3 region has the DNA TGTGCCAGCAGGGACCTACCGGGGAGGGTTGGAGAAAAACTGTTTTTT. Translating gives CASRDLPGRVGEKLFF.

J is TRBJ1-4 and V is TRBV27, with TRBD1 matching over 8 bases. J gave up 5 bases and V 5 bases, and 4 bases lay outside the gene matches. This CDR3 comprises 14 residues. The germline gives CDR1 MNHEY, CDR2 SMNVEV (reference sequence). The chain's CDR3 is CASSRTGINEKLFF. The CDR3 nucleotides read TGTGCCAGCAGTCGGACAGGGATAAATGAAAAACTGTTTTTT. The full variable domain, with the rest looked up from reference TRBV27 and TRBJ1-4, is EAQVTQNPRYLITVTGKKLTVTCSQNMNHEYMSWYRQDPGLGLRQIYYSMNVEVTDKGDVPEGYKVSRKEKRNFPLILESPSPNQTSLYFCASSRTGINEKLFFGSGTQLSVL.

This clone was seen a single time. The chain carries TRBV5-1 and TRBJ1-1; 7 bases line up with TRBD1. Unmatched junction bases numbered 7, after V lost 4 bases and J lost 1 base. The CDR3 consists of 15 residues. From germline, CDR1 is SGHRS and CDR2 YFSETQ. The CDR3 DNA is TGCGCCAGCAGCGAAAGGACAGGAGCGAACACTGAAGCTTTCTTT. This encodes CASSERTGANTEAFF.

The CDR3 sequence is CASSDFVGTGQEKLFF. The CDR3 DNA reads TGCGCCAGCAGTGATTTCGTAGGGACAGGGCAAGAAAAACTGTTTTTT. The V gene is TRBV10-1, the J gene TRBJ1-4; 9 bases are a match to TRBD1. This CDR3 region has 16 residues. J gave up 8 bases and V 3 bases, and 10 bases lay outside the gene matches. Germline assignment: CDR1 WNHNN and CDR2 SYGVQD (reference sequence).

A single count supports this clone. The chain couples TRBV7-8 to TRBJ1-2; TRBD1 matches at 12 bases. The trim removed 4 bases at V and 4 bases at J, leaving 4 bases unmatched. The germline gives CDR1 SGHVS, CDR2 FQNEAQ. The CDR3 length is 15 residues. CDR3 bases: TGTGCCAGCAGCTCCGGGACAGGGGGCGCCTATGGCTACACCTTC. Amino acid sequence: CASSSGTGGAYGYTF.

There are a few counts of this clone. The rearrangement uses TRBV9 and TRBJ2-1; 9 bases line up with TRBD2. This CDR3 is built from 16 residues. Germline V gives CDR1 SGDLS, CDR2 YYNGEE. V lost 2 bases to trimming and J lost 4 bases; unmatched junction nucleotides: 7. The CDR3 loop is CASSVTGLAPYNEQFF. CDR3 coding DNA: TGTGCCAGCAGCGTGACAGGACTAGCGCCTTACAATGAGCAGTTCTTC.

The chain couples TRBV6-5 to TRBJ1-6; TRBD1 matches at 9 bases. J was trimmed by 9 bases and V by 6 bases; bases with no gene match: 6. The germline CDR1 and CDR2 sequences are MNHEY and SVGAGI. CDR3 length: 14 amino acids. The CDR3 DNA is TGTGCCAGCAGACGGACAGGGGAGAGTTCACCCCTCCACTTT. Residues: CASRRTGESSPLHF.

This clone was recorded once. CDR3 nucleotide sequence: TGCGCCAGCAGCTTCGGTAGCGGGGTAATAGGGGAGCTGTTTTTT. Residues: CASSFGSGVIGELFF. The rearrangement uses TRBV5-1 and TRBJ2-2; 8 bases line up with TRBD2. From germline, CDR1 is SGHRS and CDR2 YFSETQ. V was clipped by 2 bases and J by 8 bases; unmatched bases: 8. The CDR3 has 15 amino acids. The whole variable domain, filled in from reference TRBV5-1 and TRBJ2-2, reads KAGVTQTPRYLIKTRGQQVTLSCSPISGHRSVSWYQQTPGQGLQFLFEYFSETQRNKGNFPGRFSGRQFSNSRSEMNVSTLELGDSALYLCASSFGSGVIGELFFGEGSRLTVL.

The chain joins TRBV7-2 to TRBJ1-2; D is uncertain. CDR3 size: 14 residues. Germline CDR1 and CDR2: SGHTA and FQGNSA. V was trimmed by 2 bases and J by 4 bases, leaving 11 bases between them. CDR3 coding DNA: TGTGCCAGCAGCTTAAGTTACAGCTCCTATGGCTACACCTTC. The encoded protein is CASSLSYSSYGYTF.

The gene calls are TRBV2 and TRBJ1-6; TRBD1 aligns across 10 bases. The V gene end was trimmed by 6 bases and the J gene end by 10 bases; junction bases not matched to a gene: 3. Per germline, CDR1 SNHLY and CDR2 FYNNEI. The CDR3 length is 13 residues. CDR3 DNA: TGTGCCAGCAGCGGACAGGGGGACTCACCCCTCCACTTT. Translation gives CASSGQGDSPLHF.

The V gene is TRBV7-9, the J gene TRBJ1-4; 7 nucleotides match TRBD1. The CDR3 consists of 15 residues. The V gene end was trimmed by 1 base and the J gene end by 8 bases; junction bases not matched to a gene: 7. CDR1 and CDR2 (germline): SEHNR, FQNEAQ (reference sequence). DNA of the CDR3: TGTGCCAGCAGCTTAGAGGGACAGCTGGGGGAAAAACTGTTTTTT. Protein sequence: CASSLEGQLGEKLFF.

This rearrangement joins TRBV10-1 to TRBJ2-5, with TRBD1 as a possible D gene (6 bases). Germline V lookup: CDR1 WNHNN, CDR2 SYGVQD (reference sequence). This CDR3 has 15 amino acids. V shed 2 bases and J shed 1 base, with 11 bases lying between them. CDR3 in amino acids: CASSERATGQETQYF. CDR3 bases: TGCGCCAGCAGTGAGAGGGCGACAGGCCAAGAGACCCAGTACTTC.

The chain links TRBV28 to TRBJ1-1, with D unresolved. Germline V gene data show CDR1 as MDHEN and CDR2 as SYDVKM. The CDR3 loop spans 15 amino acids. Trimming cost V 5 bases and J 6 bases, with 19 bases left between them. This chain's CDR3 is CASSTPKRGRAEAFF. The DNA for the CDR3 is TGTGCCAGCAGTACCCCCAAAAGAGGGAGGGCTGAAGCTTTCTTT. Drawing the rest from reference TRBV28 and TRBJ1-1, the complete variable domain is DVKVTQSSRYLVKRTGEKVFLECVQDMDHENMFWYRQDPGLGLRLIYFSYDVKMKEKGDIPEGYSVSREKKERFSLILESASTNQTSMYLCASSTPKRGRAEAFFGQGTRLTVV.